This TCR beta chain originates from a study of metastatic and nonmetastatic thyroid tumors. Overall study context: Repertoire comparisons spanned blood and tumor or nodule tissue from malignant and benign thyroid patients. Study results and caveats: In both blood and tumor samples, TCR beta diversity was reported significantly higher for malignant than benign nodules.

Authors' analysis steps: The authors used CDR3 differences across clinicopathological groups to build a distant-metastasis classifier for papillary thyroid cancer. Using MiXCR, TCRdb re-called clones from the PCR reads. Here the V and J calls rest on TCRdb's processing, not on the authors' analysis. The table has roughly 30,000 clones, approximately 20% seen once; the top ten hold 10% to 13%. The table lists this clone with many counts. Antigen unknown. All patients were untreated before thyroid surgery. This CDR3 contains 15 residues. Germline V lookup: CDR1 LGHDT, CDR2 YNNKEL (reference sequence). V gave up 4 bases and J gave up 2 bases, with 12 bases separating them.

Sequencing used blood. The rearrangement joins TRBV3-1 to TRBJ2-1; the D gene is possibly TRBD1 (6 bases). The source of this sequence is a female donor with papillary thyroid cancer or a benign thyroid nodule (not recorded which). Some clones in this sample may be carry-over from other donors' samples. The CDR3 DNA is TGTGCCAGCAGCCCGGAGGACAGTCCCTACAATGAGCAGTTCTTC. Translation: CASSPEDSPYNEQFF.